This T cell receptor beta chain was observed in a study of OX40 agonist ivuxolimab in advanced cancers. Study-level background: Checkpoint inhibitors had been given previously to approximately 40% of patients.

Libraries were prepared by immunoSEQ multiplex PCR; TCRdb keeps only in-frame clonotypes and omits some of them. The data contain 80,000 or so clones, roughly 92% of them seen just once; the ten biggest clones take up around 0.64%. In its sample, this clone was seen once. Germline trimming cut 0 bases from V and 3 bases from J; bases unmatched to any gene: 6. Germline lookup yields CDR1 LGHNA and CDR2 YNFKEQ. The CDR3 is 16 amino acids. This rearrangement joins TRBV4-2 to TRBJ2-7; TRBD2 matches at 9 bases. The sequences come from CD4+ or CD8+ T cells sorted from blood, collected in a trial of the OX40 agonist ivuxolimab. The receptor comes from an adult with an advanced solid tumor such as melanoma, head and neck, liver or kidney cancer. The CDR3 loop reads CASSQDASGTNYEQYF. In DNA, the CDR3 is TGTGCCAGCAGCCAAGATGCTAGCGGGACCAACTACGAGCAGTACTTC.